This T cell receptor beta chain appears in the sequencing data of a study of Tregs in tolerant kidney transplant recipients. The repertoire was sequenced with immunoSEQ multiplex PCR; TCRdb's copy has only in-frame clones and lacks some. The sample shows about 46,000 clones, roughly nine tenths of them seen only once. To note about this clone: The antigen is undetermined.

Unstimulated regulatory T cells (CD4+CD25+CD127-), CD4+CD25- non-regulatory cells, CD4 and CD8 cells were FACS-sorted from thawed PBMCs. Regulatory T cells were sorted from thawed PBMCs rested overnight at 37°C with approximately 180 IU/ml IL-2. Study-wide points: The most relevant donor-specific Treg TCRbeta repertoire apparently came from expansion with activated donor B cells. This study did not directly address biological reproducibility.

This CDR3 has 13 residues. Looked up from germline, CDR1 is SQVTM and CDR2 is ANQGSEA. V shed 7 bases and J 0 bases; nucleotides not matched to a gene: 5. The sequencing input was Tregs from blood. The V gene is TRBV29-1, the J gene TRBJ1-1, with 7 bases identical to TRBD1. This sequence was found in a human donor in good health. The CDR3 region has the DNA TGCAGCGCCGCGGGACAGCTGAACACTGAAGCTTTCTTT. As protein: CSAAGQLNTEAFF.